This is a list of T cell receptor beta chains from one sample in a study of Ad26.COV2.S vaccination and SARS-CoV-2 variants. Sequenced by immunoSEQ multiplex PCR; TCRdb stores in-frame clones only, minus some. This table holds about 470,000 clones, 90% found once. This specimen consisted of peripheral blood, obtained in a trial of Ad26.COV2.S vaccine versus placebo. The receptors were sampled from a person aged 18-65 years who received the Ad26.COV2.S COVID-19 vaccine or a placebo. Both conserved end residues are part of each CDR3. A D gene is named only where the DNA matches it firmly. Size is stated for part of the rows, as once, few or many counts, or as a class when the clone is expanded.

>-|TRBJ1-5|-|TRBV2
CASSVIPGGYSNQPQHF
TGTGCCAGCAGTGTTATCCCCGGGGGATATAGCAATCAGCCCCAGCATTTT
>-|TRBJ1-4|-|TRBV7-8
CASSPARGSEKLFF
TGTGCCAGCAGCCCCGCCAGGGGTAGTGAAAAACTGTTTTTT
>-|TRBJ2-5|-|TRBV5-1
CASSRDIGETQYF
TGCGCCAGTTCCCGGGACATCGGAGAGACCCAGTACTTC
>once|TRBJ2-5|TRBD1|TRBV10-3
CATQAGQGSETQYF
TGTGCCACCCAAGCAGGACAGGGTTCAGAGACCCAGTACTTC
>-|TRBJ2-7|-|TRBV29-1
CSVSRGRGYEQYF
TGCAGCGTTTCGAGGGGACGGGGCTACGAGCAGTACTTC
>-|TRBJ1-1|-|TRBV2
CASSEYFGANTEAFF
TGTGCCAGCAGTGAGTATTTTGGAGCCAACACTGAAGCTTTCTTT
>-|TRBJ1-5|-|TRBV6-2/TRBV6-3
CASSYTFGGNQPQHF
TGTGCCAGCAGTTATACATTCGGGGGCAATCAGCCCCAGCATTTT
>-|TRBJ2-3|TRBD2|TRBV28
CASSSPGGFKDTQYF
TGTGCCAGCAGTTCCCCGGGGGGTTTTAAAGATACGCAGTATTTT
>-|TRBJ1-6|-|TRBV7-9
CASSAQGGTPNSPLHF
TGTGCCAGCAGCGCCCAAGGGGGGACACCGAATTCACCCCTCCACTTT
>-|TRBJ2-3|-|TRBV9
CASSVDPLGLVSDTQYF
TGTGCCAGCAGCGTAGACCCCTTGGGGTTGGTATCAGATACGCAGTATTTT
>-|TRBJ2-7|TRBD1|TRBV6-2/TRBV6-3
CASSNTGAAYEQYF
TGTGCCAGCAGTAATACAGGGGCGGCCTACGAGCAGTACTTC
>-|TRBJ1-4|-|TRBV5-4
CASSFSQGKLFF
TGTGCCAGCAGCTTCAGTCAGGGAAAACTGTTTTTT
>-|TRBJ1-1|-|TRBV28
CASSLVGSKTEAFF
TGTGCCAGCAGTTTGGTGGGAAGCAAGACTGAAGCTTTCTTT
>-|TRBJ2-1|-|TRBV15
CATSRDPWGSNEQFF
TGTGCCACCAGCAGAGATCCCTGGGGATCCAATGAGCAGTTCTTC
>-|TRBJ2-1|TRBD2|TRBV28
CASIRGSYSYNEQFF
TGTGCCAGCATACGCGGGAGTTACTCCTACAATGAGCAGTTCTTC
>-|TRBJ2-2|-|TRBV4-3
CASSQGLGGELFF
TGCGCCAGCAGCCAAGGGTTGGGCGGGGAGCTGTTTTTT
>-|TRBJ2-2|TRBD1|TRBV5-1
CASSSGTANTGELFF
TGCGCCAGCAGCTCGGGGACAGCGAACACCGGGGAGCTGTTTTTT
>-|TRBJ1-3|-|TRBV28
CASSPQRSGNTIYF
TGTGCCAGCAGCCCACAGCGCTCTGGAAACACCATATATTTT
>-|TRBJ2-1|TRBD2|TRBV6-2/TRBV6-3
CASSSREGLAIPYNEQFF
TGTGCCAGCAGCTCGCGGGAAGGACTAGCGATACCGTACAATGAGCAGTTCTTC
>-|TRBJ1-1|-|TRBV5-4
CASSRAGEVSEAFF
TGTGCCAGCAGCCGGGCCGGGGAGGTTTCTGAAGCTTTCTTT
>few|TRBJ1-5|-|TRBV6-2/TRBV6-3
CASSYNNREPYSNQPQHF
TGTGCCAGCAGTTACAACAACAGGGAGCCTTATAGCAATCAGCCCCAGCATTTT
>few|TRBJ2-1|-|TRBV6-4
CASSDSEGGGGEQFF
TGTGCCAGCAGTGACTCGGAGGGAGGGGGAGGTGAGCAGTTCTTC
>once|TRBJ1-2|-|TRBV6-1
CASSEWGGQTNYGYTF
TGTGCCAGCAGTGAATGGGGCGGGCAGACTAACTATGGCTACACCTTC
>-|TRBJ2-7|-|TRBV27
CASRDTGTSYEQYF
TGTGCCAGCCGAGACACGGGGACTTCCTACGAGCAGTACTTC
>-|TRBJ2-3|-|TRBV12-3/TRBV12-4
CASKSQATDTQYF
TGTGCCAGCAAGAGCCAAGCCACAGATACGCAGTATTTT
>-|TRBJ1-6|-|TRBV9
CASSVGGRGALNSPLHF
TGTGCCAGCAGCGTAGGAGGTCGGGGGGCCCTCAATTCACCCCTCCACTTT
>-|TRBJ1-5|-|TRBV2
CASKNRRDQPQHF
TGTGCCAGCAAAAATCGTCGGGATCAGCCCCAGCATTTT
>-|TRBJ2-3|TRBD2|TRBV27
CASSLSAFLAGVADTQYF
TGTGCCAGCAGTTTATCCGCCTTTTTAGCGGGAGTAGCAGATACGCAGTATTTT
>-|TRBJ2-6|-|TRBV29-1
CSVGDLGVGGANVLTF
TGCAGCGTTGGGGATCTGGGGGTTGGAGGGGCCAACGTCCTGACTTTC
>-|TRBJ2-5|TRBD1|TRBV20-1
CSAGGGQVSEETQYF
TGCAGTGCTGGTGGCGGACAGGTTTCGGAAGAGACCCAGTACTTC
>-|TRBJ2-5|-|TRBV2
CASSVRIGQETQYF
TGTGCCAGCAGTGTCCGGATAGGACAAGAGACCCAGTACTTC
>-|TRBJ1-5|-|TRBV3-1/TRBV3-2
CASSQEAGVWLGANQPQHF
TGTGCCAGCAGCCAAGAGGCCGGGGTTTGGCTAGGGGCCAATCAGCCCCAGCATTTT
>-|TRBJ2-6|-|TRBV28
CASSPLRRIRANVLTF
TGTGCCAGCAGCCCATTGCGAAGGATCAGGGCCAACGTCCTGACTTTC
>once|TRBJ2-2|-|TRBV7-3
CASSLFGRDKGETGELFF
TGTGCCAGCAGTTTGTTCGGCAGGGATAAAGGGGAAACCGGGGAGCTGTTTTTT
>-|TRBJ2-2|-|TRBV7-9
CASSLQHRGAVF
TGTGCCAGCAGCTTACAACACCGGGGAGCTGTTTTT
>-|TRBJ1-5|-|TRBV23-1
CASSQSNREGGNQPQHF
TGCGCCAGCAGTCAATCCAACAGGGAGGGAGGCAATCAGCCCCAGCATTTT
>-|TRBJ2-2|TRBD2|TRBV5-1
CASSQTSGNTGELFF
TGCGCCAGCAGCCAGACTAGCGGGAACACCGGGGAGCTGTTTTTT
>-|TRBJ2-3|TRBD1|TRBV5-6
CASSLGWDRARDTQYF
TGTGCCAGCAGCTTGGGATGGGACAGGGCGAGAGATACGCAGTATTTT
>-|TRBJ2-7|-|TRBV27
CASRGPNYYEQYF
TGTGCCAGCAGGGGACCAAACTACTACGAGCAGTACTTC
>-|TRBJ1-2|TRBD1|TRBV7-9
CASSSDRAANYGYTF
TGTGCCAGCAGCTCGGACAGGGCGGCTAACTATGGCTACACCTTC
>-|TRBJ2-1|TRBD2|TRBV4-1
CASSHASRLAGNNEQFF
TGCGCCAGCAGCCACGCGAGTCGACTAGCGGGAAACAATGAGCAGTTCTTC
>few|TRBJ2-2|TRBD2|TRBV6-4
CASKGLAENTGELFF
TGTGCCAGCAAGGGACTAGCGGAAAACACCGGGGAGCTGTTTTTT
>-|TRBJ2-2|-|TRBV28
CASSLLGGGELFF
TGTGCCAGCAGTTTACTTGGGGGCGGGGAGCTGTTTTTT
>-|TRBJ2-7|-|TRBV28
CASSFGAGYEQYF
TGTGCCAGCAGTTTTGGCGCGGGCTACGAGCAGTACTTC
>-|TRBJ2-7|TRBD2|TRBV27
CASSLHPSGSGEQYF
TGTGCCAGCAGTTTACATCCTAGCGGGAGTGGGGAGCAGTACTTC
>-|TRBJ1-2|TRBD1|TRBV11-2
CASSRTGGEAGYTF
TGTGCCAGCAGCAGGACAGGGGGCGAGGCTGGCTACACCTTC
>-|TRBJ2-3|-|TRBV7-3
CASSLTQLAGTKDTQYF
TGTGCCAGCAGCTTAACCCAGCTGGCAGGGACAAAAGATACGCAGTATTTT